The 29 T cell receptor beta chains listed next were all sequenced from one sample in a study of cytomegalovirus exposure and HLA in healthy donors. The PCR contained 60 Vbeta and 13 Jbeta primers. Clones were read by immunoSEQ multiplex PCR, and TCRdb kept only the in-frame ones, dropping some. The sample shows roughly 260,000 clones, 84% of them seen only once. The sample was PBMCs. The receptors derive from a woman in her forties in good health and CMV-seropositive.

This chain uses TRBV19 with TRBJ2-3; D is unresolved. Per the germline V gene, CDR1 is LNHDA and CDR2 is SQIVND (reference sequence). The germline V and J ends were trimmed by 3 bases and 2 bases, with 6 bases remaining between them. The CDR3 spans 13 residues. This CDR3 reads CASSMRLTDTQYF. DNA for the CDR3: TGTGCCAGTAGTATGCGGCTCACAGATACGCAGTATTTT.

The genes are TRBV13 and TRBJ2-1; 8 nucleotides agree with TRBD2. The CDR3 has 14 residues. Germline V gene sequence: CDR1 PRHDT, CDR2 FYEKMQ (reference sequence). V shed 8 bases, J shed 10 bases, and the junction held 13 bases outside the gene matches. CDR3 in DNA: TGTGCCAGCTTGGCTAGCGGGTGGGGGGCCGAGCAGTTCTTC. Residues: CASLASGWGAEQFF.

This chain connects TRBV29-1 to TRBJ2-3, with TRBD2 identical over 10 bases. Germline V gives CDR1 SQVTM, CDR2 ANQGSEA. The CDR3 totals 15 residues. Trimming cost V 0 bases and J 9 bases; bases outside gene matches: 9. The CDR3 region has the DNA TGCAGCGTTGAAGAGGTTGGAGCGGGAGGGCCGACGCAGTATTTT. The encoded protein is CSVEEVGAGGPTQYF.

This sequence joins TRBV6-4 and TRBJ1-6; D gene ambiguous. CDR1 and CDR2 (germline): MRHNA, SNTAGT. Trimming took off 5 bases at V and 8 bases at J, with 19 bases between the two ends. The CDR3 consists of 16 residues. In nucleotides, the CDR3 is TGTGCCAGCAGTCTTCATAACGGCGGCAGTCATTCACCCCTCCACTTT. Protein product: CASSLHNGGSHSPLHF.

This clone is a singleton in its sample. The rearrangement joins TRBV11-2 to TRBJ2-5; 7 positions match TRBD2. The CDR3 totals 14 residues. After removal of 5 bases from V and 5 bases from J, the junction contained 8 bases not matched to a gene. Germline CDR1 reads SGHAT; CDR2 reads FQNNGV. The CDR3 region is CASSPRGRAETQYF. Written as DNA, the CDR3 is TGTGCCAGCAGCCCCCGGGGGAGGGCGGAGACCCAGTACTTC.

This sequence joins TRBV7-9 and TRBJ2-7; D gene unclear. The CDR3 consists of 13 residues. Trimming took 5 bases from V and 4 from J, leaving 12 bases between them. Looked up from germline, CDR1 is SEHNR and CDR2 is FQNEAQ (reference sequence). The DNA of the CDR3 is TGTGCCAGCAGCGTCCTGGAGAGTTACGAGCAGTACTTC. Translation: CASSVLESYEQYF.

This clone was detected only once. This chain joins TRBV2 and TRBJ2-1; 10 bases line up with TRBD2. V shed 8 bases and J 7 bases; nucleotides not matched to a gene: 14. The CDR3 has 16 residues. Germline V gene data show CDR1 as SNHLY and CDR2 as FYNNEI. The CDR3 DNA sequence: TGTGCCAGCGGAAGCCCTCTAGCGGGAGTATTAAATGAGCAGTTCTTC. The encoded protein is CASGSPLAGVLNEQFF.

This clone was seen a handful of times. The chain combines TRBV30 with TRBJ2-1; maybe TRBD1 (6 bases). The CDR3 has 14 residues. Germline CDR1 is GTSNPN and CDR2 is SVGIG (reference sequence). Trimming pared 5 bases from V and 3 bases from J, leaving 14 bases between. The CDR3 reads CAWSGTRDYNEQFF. The CDR3 DNA sequence: TGTGCCTGGTCCGGGACACGAGACTACAATGAGCAGTTCTTC.

This chain links TRBV6-5 with TRBJ2-5; D uncertain. CDR3 length equals 13 residues. Per the germline V gene, CDR1 is MNHEY and CDR2 is SVGAGI. Trimming took off 5 bases at V and 3 bases at J, with 10 bases between the two ends. The CDR3 region has the DNA TGTGCCAGCAGTAGAGGTCTCAAAGAGACCCAGTACTTC. Translating it yields CASSRGLKETQYF.

The V and J genes are TRBV7-9 and TRBJ1-6, with D unclear. This CDR3 has 17 residues. V was pared by 1 base and J by 0 bases, with 10 bases between. The V gene's germline CDR1 is SEHNR and CDR2 FQNEAQ (reference sequence). The CDR3 here is CASSLERESSYNSPLHF. The DNA for the CDR3 is TGTGCCAGCAGCTTAGAACGGGAGAGCTCCTATAATTCACCCCTCCACTTT.

This chain joins TRBV5-1 and TRBJ1-2, with TRBD1 as a possible D gene (6 bases). Germline CDR1 is SGHRS and CDR2 is YFSETQ. Trimming pared 3 bases from V and 6 bases from J, leaving 18 bases between. There are 15 residues in the CDR3. CDR3 DNA sequence: TGCGCCAGCAGCTCCGAAGGGGGAGGGCTCGATGGCTACACCTTC. Residues: CASSSEGGGLDGYTF.

The chain joins TRBV6-5 to TRBJ2-1; 8 positions agree with TRBD1. J lost 5 bases, V lost 6 bases, and 6 bases had no gene match. This CDR3 spans 14 amino acids. The germline V gene encodes CDR1 MNHEY and CDR2 SVGAGI. CDR3 in DNA: TGTGCCAGCAGCCGGGACAGGCGCGACAATGAGCAGTTCTTC. Its translation: CASSRDRRDNEQFF.

The gene calls are TRBV4-1 and TRBJ1-4, with D uncertain. The CDR3 covers 18 residues. The V and J ends lost 6 bases and 0 bases respectively, with 20 bases between them. From germline, CDR1 is MGHRA and CDR2 YSYEKL. As DNA, the CDR3 is TGCGCCAGCAGTCCAATCATTCTTGTGGCATCAACTAATGAAAAACTGTTTTTT. This translates into CASSPIILVASTNEKLFF.

The chain has TRBV7-6 and TRBJ2-6; D is perhaps TRBD2 (6 bases). This CDR3 is built from 16 residues. The V end lost 5 bases, the J end lost 4 bases, and 15 bases lay between the germline ends. The germline V gene has CDR1 SGHVS and CDR2 FNYEAQ. The CDR3 sequence is CASSGRLGWGANVLTF. CDR3 DNA sequence: TGTGCCAGCAGCGGGCGACTAGGCTGGGGGGCCAACGTCCTGACTTTC.

The V gene is TRBV5-4, the J gene TRBJ1-2; a weak D match, TRBD1 (5 bases). The germline V and J ends were trimmed by 2 bases and 3 bases, with 14 bases remaining between them. This CDR3 has 15 residues. The germline V gene encodes CDR1 SGHNT and CDR2 YYREEE (reference sequence). CDR3 in amino acids: CASSFYWGEDYGYTF. The CDR3 DNA follows: TGTGCCAGCAGCTTTTACTGGGGCGAAGACTATGGCTACACCTTC.

This clone has more than one count but fewer than ten. This chain links TRBV30 with TRBJ1-1, with 10 bases that match TRBD1. Looked up from germline, CDR1 is GTSNPN and CDR2 is SVGIG (reference sequence). The CDR3 has 11 residues. The CDR3 bases are TGTGCTTTCGGACAGGGGGGAGTAGCTTTCTTT. This codes for CAFGQGGVAFF.

The V call is TRBV28, the J call TRBJ2-7; D possibly corresponds to TRBD2 (6 bases). The V end was cut by 5 bases, the J end by 13 bases, with 15 bases between. Per the germline V gene, CDR1 is MDHEN and CDR2 is SYDVKM. This CDR3 has 11 amino acids. CDR3 residues: CASSQGLGSYF. The CDR3 DNA reads TGTGCCAGCAGTCAGGGACTTGGTTCATACTTC. The whole variable domain, filled in from reference TRBV28 and TRBJ2-7, reads DVKVTQSSRYLVKRTGEKVFLECVQDMDHENMFWYRQDPGLGLRLIYFSYDVKMKEKGDIPEGYSVSREKKERFSLILESASTNQTSMYLCASSQGLGSYFGPGTRLTVT.

V usage is TRBV6-1 and J usage is TRBJ2-7; 8 nucleotides align to TRBD1. CDR1 MNHNS and CDR2 SASEGT come from the germline V gene. V lost 7 bases and J lost 0; bases outside the gene matches: 8. This CDR3 has 15 amino acids. The CDR3 protein is CASISGTGLSYEQYF. CDR3 bases: TGTGCCAGCATTTCCGGGACAGGACTCTCCTACGAGCAGTACTTC.

The gene calls are TRBV4-3 and TRBJ1-6, with D perhaps TRBD1 (6 bases). Deletions cut 0 bases from V and 13 bases from J, with 16 bases between. Germline CDR1 is LGHNA and CDR2 is YSLEER. The CDR3 sequence is 15 residues long. CDR3 nucleotides: TGCGCCAGCAGCCAAGAGACAGGCGGTTATTTGCCCCTCCACTTT. Translation gives CASSQETGGYLPLHF.

The V gene is TRBV21-1, the J gene TRBJ2-7; the D call in the table, TRBD1, was not verified against the DNA. TRBV21-1 counts as a pseudogene. This CDR3 region has 17 residues. The chain's CDR3 is CASSKVGDRTISYEQYF. For the CDR3, the DNA is TGTGCCAGCAGCAAAGTAGGGGACAGGACGATCTCCTACGAGCAGTACTTC.

The chain has TRBV6-6 and TRBJ2-5; tentatively, D is TRBD1 (5 bases). The V end lost 2 bases, the J end lost 4 bases, and 11 bases lay between the germline ends. CDR3 length equals 14 residues. The germline V gene has CDR1 MNHNY and CDR2 SVGAGI (reference sequence). CDR3 bases: TGTGCCAGCAGTTACCGGCAGGGTGGAGAGACCCAGTACTTC. Translated: CASSYRQGGETQYF.

The CDR3 region is CASSSDGNSGEKLFF. The DNA of the CDR3 is TGTGCCAGCAGCTCAGATGGGAACTCGGGGGAAAAACTGTTTTTT. The rearrangement joins TRBV7-9 to TRBJ1-4; D ambiguous. The CDR3 loop spans 15 amino acids. Germline CDR1 SEHNR, CDR2 FQNEAQ (reference sequence). V was pared by 4 bases and J by 8 bases, with 17 bases between.

CDR3 in amino acids: CATSSGRTGANVLTF. The CDR3 DNA is TGTGCCACCTCTAGCGGGAGGACTGGGGCCAACGTCCTGACTTTC. The chain links TRBV2 to TRBJ2-6; 11 nucleotides agree with TRBD2. V shed 10 bases, J shed 2 bases, and the junction held 4 bases outside the gene matches. The germline CDR1 and CDR2 sequences are SNHLY and FYNNEI. The CDR3 runs 15 residues.

This chain connects TRBV5-1 to TRBJ2-5; D might be TRBD1 (5 bases). The germline V and J ends were trimmed by 0 bases and 3 bases, with 9 bases remaining between them. Germline assignment: CDR1 SGHRS and CDR2 YFSETQ. This CDR3 region has 14 residues. The CDR3 DNA is TGCGCCAGCAGCTTGGATGCAGGGAAAGAGACCCAGTACTTC. Its translation: CASSLDAGKETQYF.

This clone was observed a single time. The chain joins TRBV6-6 to TRBJ1-1; the D gene is possibly TRBD1 (5 bases). V shed 6 bases and J shed 3 bases, with 14 bases lying between them. Germline assignment: CDR1 MNHNY and CDR2 SVGAGI (reference sequence). CDR3 length equals 14 residues. CDR3 DNA: TGTGCCAGCAGAACTCGAGGACAATACACTGAAGCTTTCTTT. Translated: CASRTRGQYTEAFF.

The gene calls are TRBV6-4 and TRBJ2-2, with 7 bases fitting TRBD1. Germline V gives CDR1 MRHNA, CDR2 SNTAGT. J lost 2 bases, V lost 5 bases, and 5 bases had no gene match. The CDR3 consists of 15 residues. CDR3: CASSSGTVNTGELFF. The CDR3 DNA reads as TGTGCCAGCAGTTCCGGGACAGTCAACACCGGGGAGCTGTTTTTT.

The chain uses TRBV7-2 and TRBJ2-1; possibly TRBD2 for D (6 bases). CDR3 size: 15 residues. Deletions cut 1 base from V and 8 bases from J, with 15 bases between. The germline gives CDR1 SGHTA, CDR2 FQGNSA. The CDR3 loop reads CASSLVGIGTYEQFF. DNA for the CDR3: TGTGCCAGCAGCTTAGTGGGAATAGGGACTTATGAGCAGTTCTTC.

The chain is built from TRBV10-3 and TRBJ2-1; maybe TRBD2 (6 bases). CDR3 length: 15 amino acids. Germline CDR1 reads ENHRY; CDR2 reads SYGVKD. V was clipped by 8 bases and J by 7 bases, with 21 bases between them. In DNA, the CDR3 is TGTGCCATCGAAGCGGGCTCCGGGTTAGTGAATGAGCAGTTCTTC. Residues: CAIEAGSGLVNEQFF.

The sample holds one count of this clone. The genes are TRBV19 and TRBJ2-6, with 10 bases matching TRBD2. J gave up 4 bases and V 5 bases, and 5 bases lay outside the gene matches. CDR1 is LNHDA and CDR2 is SQIVND in the germline V gene (reference sequence). The CDR3 sequence is 16 residues long. The CDR3 nucleotides read TGTGCCAGTAGTTCTAGCGGGGGCGCCGGGGCCAACGTCCTGACTTTC. It codes for CASSSSGGAGANVLTF.